Following are 6 T cell receptor beta chains from one sample sequenced in a study of radiation and T cells in renal cell carcinoma. TCRdb's copy holds only in-frame clones and misses some; the assay was immunoSEQ multiplex PCR. This sample yields more than 95,000 clones, of which about four fifths are seen a single time; 5% to 6.5% belongs to the top ten. Noted time point: blood 2 weeks post-SBRT. As to treatment: 15 Gy SBRT to primary tumor, nephrectomy 4 weeks later. This specimen was blood, taken from a patient whose treatment included radiotherapy and nephrectomy. The receptors shown here come from a man between 45 and 60 years old with renal cell carcinoma.

CDR3 DNA sequence: TGTGCCAGCCTAAAAAACTATTACAGAAACACCGGGGAGCTGTTTTTT. It encodes CASLKNYYRNTGELFF. V usage is TRBV27 and J usage is TRBJ2-2; D is unclear. From germline, CDR1 is MNHEY and CDR2 SMNVEV (reference sequence). V dropped 8 bases and J dropped 2 bases, with 18 bases sitting between them. The CDR3 extends over 16 amino acids.

This clone was seen a single time. This sequence joins TRBV5-1 and TRBJ2-1, with D unclear. The CDR3 has 15 amino acids. V lost 0 bases and J lost 6, with 13 bases in between. Germline V gives CDR1 SGHRS, CDR2 YFSETQ. The CDR3 sequence: CASSLGSVVSNEQFF. CDR3 DNA: TGCGCCAGCAGCTTGGGAAGTGTCGTCTCCAATGAGCAGTTCTTC.

A few counts support this clone. V usage is TRBV6-6 and J usage is TRBJ2-7; tentative D call: TRBD2 (5 bases). The CDR3 is 15 amino acids. Trimming pared 4 bases from V and 2 bases from J, leaving 15 bases between. CDR1 MNHNY and CDR2 SVGAGI come from the germline V gene (reference sequence). The CDR3: CASSSGLGAAYEQYF. DNA for the CDR3: TGTGCCAGCAGTTCCGGACTGGGAGCGGCCTACGAGCAGTACTTC.

The rearrangement uses TRBV25-1 and TRBJ1-2; D uncertain. CDR3 length: 12 amino acids. Trimming removed 5 bases at V and 4 bases at J, with 8 bases between. CDR1 is MGHDK, CDR2 SYGVNS, per germline. For the CDR3, the DNA is TGTGCCAGCAGTCGGTCCGGCTATGGCTACACCTTC. This translates into CASSRSGYGYTF.

The V gene is TRBV5-1, the J gene TRBJ2-1, with D perhaps assigned TRBD1 or TRBD2 (5 bases each). The CDR3 loop spans 16 amino acids. Trimming took 0 bases from V and 7 from J, leaving 17 bases between them. Germline CDR1 reads SGHRS; CDR2 reads YFSETQ. The DNA for the CDR3 is TGCGCCAGCAGCTTGGGGGGGTTCTATTCCTGGAATGAGCAGTTCTTC. It specifies CASSLGGFYSWNEQFF.

J is TRBJ2-3 and V is TRBV5-6, with unresolved D. The germline CDR1 and CDR2 sequences are SGHDT and YYEEEE. Deletions cut 1 base from V and 6 bases from J, with 15 bases between. This CDR3 is built from 15 residues. CDR3: CASSLFVEIGDTQYF. In DNA form, the CDR3 reads TGTGCCAGCAGCTTGTTCGTCGAAATAGGGGATACGCAGTATTTT.